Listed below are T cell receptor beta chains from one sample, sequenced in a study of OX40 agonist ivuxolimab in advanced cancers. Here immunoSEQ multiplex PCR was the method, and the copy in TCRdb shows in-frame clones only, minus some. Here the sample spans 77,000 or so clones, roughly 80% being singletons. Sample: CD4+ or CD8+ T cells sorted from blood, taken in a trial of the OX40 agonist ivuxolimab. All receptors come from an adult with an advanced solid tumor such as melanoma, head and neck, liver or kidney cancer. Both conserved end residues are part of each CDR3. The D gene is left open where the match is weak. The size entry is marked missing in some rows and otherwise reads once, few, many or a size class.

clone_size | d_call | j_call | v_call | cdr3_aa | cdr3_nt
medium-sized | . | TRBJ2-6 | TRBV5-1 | CASSRSTGANVLTF | TGCGCCAGCAGCAGGAGTACTGGGGCCAACGTCCTGACTTTC
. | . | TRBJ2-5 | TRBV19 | CASSQWGTQETQYF | TGTGCCAGTAGTCAGTGGGGGACACAAGAGACCCAGTACTTC
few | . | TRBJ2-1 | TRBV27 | CASSLFAETADNEQFF | TGTGCCAGCAGTTTATTCGCTGAAACGGCGGACAATGAGCAGTTCTTC
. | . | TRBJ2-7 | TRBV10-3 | CAISGTPLGTEQYF | TGTGCCATCAGCGGGACCCCGCTTGGGACCGAGCAGTACTTC
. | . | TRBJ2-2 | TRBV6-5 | CASSYSWRTGELFF | TGTGCCAGCAGTTACTCGTGGCGGACAGGGGAGCTGTTTTTT
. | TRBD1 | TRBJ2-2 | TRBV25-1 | CASSDLTGVGELFF | TGTGCCAGCAGTGACCTAACAGGGGTCGGGGAGCTGTTTTTT
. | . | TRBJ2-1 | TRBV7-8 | CASSLRSTSTHNEQFF | TGTGCCAGCAGCTTAAGGTCTACTTCAACCCACAATGAGCAGTTCTTC
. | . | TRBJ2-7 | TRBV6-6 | CASSGGSLYEQYF | TGTGCCAGCAGTGGGGGTTCTTTATACGAGCAGTACTTC
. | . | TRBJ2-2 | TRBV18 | CASSPLTNTGELFF | TGTGCCAGCTCACCTTTGACAAACACCGGGGAGCTGTTTTTT
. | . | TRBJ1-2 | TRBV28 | CASSLTDGYTF | TGTGCCAGCAGTCTGACTGATGGCTACACCTTC
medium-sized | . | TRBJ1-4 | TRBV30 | CAELGKGGEKLFF | TGTGCGGAGCTGGGTAAAGGGGGTGAAAAACTGTTTTTT
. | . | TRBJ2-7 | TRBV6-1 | CASSEGPFASTTALAYEQYF | TGTGCCAGCAGTGAAGGTCCCTTTGCTTCTACTACCGCGTTGGCCTACGAGCAGTACTTC
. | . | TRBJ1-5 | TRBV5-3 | CARSPLGGTDQPQHF | TGTGCCAGAAGCCCCCTGGGGGGAACTGATCAGCCCCAGCATTTT
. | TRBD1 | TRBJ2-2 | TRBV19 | CASSWVTGGTGELFF | TGTGCCAGTAGTTGGGTGACAGGGGGCACCGGGGAGCTGTTTTTT
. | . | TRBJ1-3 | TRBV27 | CASSPGLHSGNTIYF | TGTGCCAGCAGCCCGGGACTTCACTCTGGAAACACCATATATTTT
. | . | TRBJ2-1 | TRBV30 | CAWSQKGLSDNEQFF | TGTGCCTGGAGTCAGAAGGGACTCTCTGACAATGAGCAGTTCTTC
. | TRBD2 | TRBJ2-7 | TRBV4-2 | CASSQGAGVPLHQYF | TGTGCCAGCAGCCAAGGAGCGGGAGTTCCCTTACATCAGTACTTC
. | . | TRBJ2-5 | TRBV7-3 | CASSPGYGEETQYF | TGTGCCAGCAGCCCGGGGTATGGTGAAGAGACCCAGTACTTC
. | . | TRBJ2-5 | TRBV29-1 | CSVEERGAETQYF | TGCAGCGTTGAAGAAAGGGGCGCAGAGACCCAGTACTTC
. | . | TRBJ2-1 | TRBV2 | CASSVPRAFLNNEQFF | TGTGCCAGCAGTGTGCCCCGAGCTTTTTTGAACAATGAGCAGTTCTTC
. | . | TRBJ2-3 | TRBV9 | CASSVSGSTDTQYF | TGTGCCAGCAGCGTTAGCGGTAGCACAGATACGCAGTATTTT
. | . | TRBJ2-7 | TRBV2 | CASSSKFKGDEQYF | TGTGCCAGCAGTTCTAAGTTTAAGGGCGACGAGCAGTACTTC
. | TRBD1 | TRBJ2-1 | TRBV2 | CASSPGTADGQFF | TGTGCCAGCAGCCCCGGGACAGCTGACGGGCAGTTCTTC
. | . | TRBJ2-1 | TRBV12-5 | CASGLGGHEQFF | TGTGCTAGTGGTTTGGGGGGGCATGAGCAGTTCTTC
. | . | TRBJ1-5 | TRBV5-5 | CASSLDSNQPQHF | TGTGCCAGCAGCTTGGACAGCAATCAGCCCCAGCATTTT
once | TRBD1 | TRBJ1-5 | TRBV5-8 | CASSSTGAGNQPQHF | TGTGCCAGCAGCTCGACAGGGGCTGGCAATCAGCCCCAGCATTTT
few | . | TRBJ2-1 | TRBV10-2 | CASSTGAQQFF | TGCGCCAGCTCGACTGGGGCCCAGCAGTTCTTC
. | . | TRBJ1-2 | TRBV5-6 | CASSLTGPHYGYTF | TGTGCCAGCAGCTTGACAGGACCCCACTATGGCTACACCTTC
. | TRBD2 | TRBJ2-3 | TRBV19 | CASSSLTSGGDTQYF | TGTGCCAGTAGTAGTCTGACTAGCGGGGGGGATACGCAGTATTTT
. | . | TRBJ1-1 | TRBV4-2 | CASSQEGRMNTEAFF | TGTGCCAGCAGCCAAGAGGGCCGAATGAACACTGAAGCTTTCTTT
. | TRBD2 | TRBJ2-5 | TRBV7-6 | CASSRTPTSGEETQYF | TGTGCCAGCAGCCGCACCCCGACTAGCGGGGAAGAGACCCAGTACTTC
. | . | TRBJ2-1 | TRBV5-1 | CASSLSRENNEQFF | TGCGCCAGCAGCTTAAGCAGGGAGAACAATGAGCAGTTCTTC
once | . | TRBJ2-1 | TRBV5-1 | CASSTSQSSYNEQFF | TGCGCCAGCAGCACGTCACAGAGCTCCTACAATGAGCAGTTCTTC
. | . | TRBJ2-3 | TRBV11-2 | CASSFGDTQYF | TGTGCCAGCAGCTTCGGAGATACGCAGTATTTT
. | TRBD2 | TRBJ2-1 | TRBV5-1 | CASSLSGSSYNEQFF | TGCGCCAGCAGCCTAAGCGGGAGCTCCTACAATGAGCAGTTCTTC
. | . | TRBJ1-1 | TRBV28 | CASSLSVTEAFF | TGTGCCAGCAGTTTATCCGTCACTGAAGCTTTCTTT
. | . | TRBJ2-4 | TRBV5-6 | CASSPGQIQDIQYF | TGTGCCAGCAGCCCCGGACAGATCCAAGACATTCAGTACTTC
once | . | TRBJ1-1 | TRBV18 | CASSPPARSRTEAFF | TGTGCCAGCTCACCACCCGCGCGTAGTAGAACTGAAGCTTTCTTT
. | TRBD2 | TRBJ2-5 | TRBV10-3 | CAISDLGSGLADRETQYF | TGTGCCATCAGTGATTTGGGTTCGGGACTAGCGGACCGGGAGACCCAGTACTTC
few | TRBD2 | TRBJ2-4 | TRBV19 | CASGLAGGRNIQYF | TGTGCCAGCGGACTAGCGGGAGGGCGGAACATTCAGTACTTC
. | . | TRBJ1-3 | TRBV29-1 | CSGSSGNTIYF | TGCAGCGGAAGCTCTGGAAACACCATATATTTT
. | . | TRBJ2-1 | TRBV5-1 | CASSLQGNEQFF | TGCGCCAGCAGCTTGCAGGGGAATGAGCAGTTCTTC
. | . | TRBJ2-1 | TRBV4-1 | CASSQTSSYNEQFF | TGCGCCAGCAGCCAAACTAGCTCCTACAATGAGCAGTTCTTC
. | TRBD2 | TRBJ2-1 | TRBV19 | CASSIDTTRTGGPQFF | TGTGCCAGTAGTATAGATACAACTAGAACGGGAGGGCCCCAGTTCTTC
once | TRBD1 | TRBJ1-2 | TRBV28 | CASSSGTGGADGYGYTF | TGTGCCAGCAGTTCAGGGACAGGGGGCGCAGACGGCTATGGCTACACCTTC
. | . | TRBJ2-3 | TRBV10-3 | CAISEIGPGEQYF | TGTGCCATCAGTGAGATTGGCCCCGGAGAGCAGTATTTT